Following are 2 T cell receptor beta chains from one sample sequenced in a study of shared clonotypes between healthy human individuals. The assay was immunoSEQ multiplex PCR, and TCRdb's table has in-frame clones only and misses some. The sample consists of approximately 2,000,000 clones, around 90% of them appearing once. Sequenced: naive CD4+ T cells from PBMCs. The subset is: CD45RA+ positively selected. These receptors all come from a man aged 18 to 30 in good health. Some clones in this sample may be carry-over from other donors' samples.

The CDR3 coding sequence is TGTGCCAGCAGCTTTAGTGAATCGGGAGGCTACACCTTC. Translation: CASSFSESGGYTF. The chain combines TRBV11-2 with TRBJ1-2, with D unresolved. The V end lost 3 bases, the J end lost 8 bases, and 13 bases lay between the germline ends. The V gene's germline CDR1 is SGHAT and CDR2 FQNNGV. This CDR3 region has 13 residues.

The rearrangement links TRBV29-1 to TRBJ1-1; D unresolved. This CDR3 is 15 amino acids long. The germline gives CDR1 SQVTM, CDR2 ANQGSEA. With 4 bases removed from V and 4 bases from J, the gap between germline ends came to 19 bases. CDR3 amino acids: CSVGLFGERGTEAFF. CDR3 bases: TGCAGCGTTGGACTTTTCGGGGAAAGAGGCACTGAAGCTTTCTTT. The variable domain in full, completed from reference TRBV29-1 and TRBJ1-1, reads SAVISQKPSRDICQRGTSLTIQCQVDSQVTMMFWYRQQPGQSLTLIATANQGSEATYESGFVIDKFPISRPNLTFSTLTVSNMSPEDSSIYLCSVGLFGERGTEAFFGQGTRLTVV.